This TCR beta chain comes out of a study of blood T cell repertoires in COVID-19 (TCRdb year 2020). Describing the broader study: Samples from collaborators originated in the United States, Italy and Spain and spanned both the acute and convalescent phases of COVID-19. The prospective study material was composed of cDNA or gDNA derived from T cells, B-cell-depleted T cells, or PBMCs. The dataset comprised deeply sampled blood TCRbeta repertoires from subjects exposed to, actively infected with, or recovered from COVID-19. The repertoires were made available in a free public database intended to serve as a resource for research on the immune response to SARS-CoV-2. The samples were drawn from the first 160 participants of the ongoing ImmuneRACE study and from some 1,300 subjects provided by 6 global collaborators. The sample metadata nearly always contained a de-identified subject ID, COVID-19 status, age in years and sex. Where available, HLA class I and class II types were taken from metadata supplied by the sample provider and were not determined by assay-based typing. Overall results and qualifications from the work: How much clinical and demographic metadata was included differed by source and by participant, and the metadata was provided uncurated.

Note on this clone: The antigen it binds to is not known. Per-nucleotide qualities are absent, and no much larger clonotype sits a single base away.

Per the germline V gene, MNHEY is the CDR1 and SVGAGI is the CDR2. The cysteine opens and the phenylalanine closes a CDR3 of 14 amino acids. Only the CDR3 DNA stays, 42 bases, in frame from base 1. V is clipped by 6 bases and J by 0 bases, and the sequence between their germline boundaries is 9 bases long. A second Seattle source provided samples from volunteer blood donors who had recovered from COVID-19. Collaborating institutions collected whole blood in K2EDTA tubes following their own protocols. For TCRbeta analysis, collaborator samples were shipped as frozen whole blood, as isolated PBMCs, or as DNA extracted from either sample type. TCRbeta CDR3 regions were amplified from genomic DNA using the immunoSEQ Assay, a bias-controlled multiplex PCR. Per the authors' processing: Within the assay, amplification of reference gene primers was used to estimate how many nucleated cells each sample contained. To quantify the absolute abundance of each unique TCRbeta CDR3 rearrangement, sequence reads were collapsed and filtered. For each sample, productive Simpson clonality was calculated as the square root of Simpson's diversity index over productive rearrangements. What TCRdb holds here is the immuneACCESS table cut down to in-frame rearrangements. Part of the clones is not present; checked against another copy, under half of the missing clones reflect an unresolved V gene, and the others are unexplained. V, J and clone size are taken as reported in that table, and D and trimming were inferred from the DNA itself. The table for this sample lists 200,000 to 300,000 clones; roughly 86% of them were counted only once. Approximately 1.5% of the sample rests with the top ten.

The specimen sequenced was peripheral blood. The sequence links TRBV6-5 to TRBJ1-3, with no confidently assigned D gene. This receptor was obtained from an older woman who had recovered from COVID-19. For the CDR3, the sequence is CASRRVGSGNTIYF. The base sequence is TGTGCCAGCAGACGGGTGGGCTCTGGAAACACCATATATTTT.